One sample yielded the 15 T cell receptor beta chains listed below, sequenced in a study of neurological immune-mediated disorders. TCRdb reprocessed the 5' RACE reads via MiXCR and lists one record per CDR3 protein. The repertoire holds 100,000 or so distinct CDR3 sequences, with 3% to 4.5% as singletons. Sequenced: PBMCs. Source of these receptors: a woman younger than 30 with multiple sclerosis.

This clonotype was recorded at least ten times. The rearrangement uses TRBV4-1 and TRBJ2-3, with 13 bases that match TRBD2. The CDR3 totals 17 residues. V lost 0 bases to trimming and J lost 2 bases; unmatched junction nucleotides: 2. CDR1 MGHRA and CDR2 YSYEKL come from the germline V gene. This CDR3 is CASSQELAGGSTDTQYF. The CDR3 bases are TGCGCCAGCAGCCAAGAACTAGCGGGGGGGTCCACAGATACGCAGTATTTT.

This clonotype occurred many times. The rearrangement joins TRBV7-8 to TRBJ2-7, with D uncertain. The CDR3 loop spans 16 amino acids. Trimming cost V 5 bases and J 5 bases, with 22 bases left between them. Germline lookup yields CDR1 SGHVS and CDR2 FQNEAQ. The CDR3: CASSQALRWGGDEQYF. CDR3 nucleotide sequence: TGTGCCAGCAGCCAAGCGCTTAGATGGGGTGGCGACGAGCAGTACTTC.

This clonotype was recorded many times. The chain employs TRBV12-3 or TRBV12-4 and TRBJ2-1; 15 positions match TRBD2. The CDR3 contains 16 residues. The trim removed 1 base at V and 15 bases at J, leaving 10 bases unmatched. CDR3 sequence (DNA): TGTGCCAGCAGTTTAGGAGAGGGACTAGCGGGGGGACCCGGGTTCTTC. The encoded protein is CASSLGEGLAGGPGFF.

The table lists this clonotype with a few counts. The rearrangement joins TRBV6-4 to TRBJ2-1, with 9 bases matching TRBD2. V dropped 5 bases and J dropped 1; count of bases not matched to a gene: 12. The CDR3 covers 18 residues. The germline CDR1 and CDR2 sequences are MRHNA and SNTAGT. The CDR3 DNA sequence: TGTGCCAGCAGTTGTTCTTCGAGCGGGAGGCGATCCTACAATGAGCAGTTCTTC. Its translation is CASSCSSSGRRSYNEQFF.

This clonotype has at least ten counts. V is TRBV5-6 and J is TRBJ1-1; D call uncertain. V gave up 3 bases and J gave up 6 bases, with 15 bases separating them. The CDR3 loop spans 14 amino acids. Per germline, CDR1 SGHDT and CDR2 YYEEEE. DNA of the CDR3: TGTGCCAGCAGCTCGCCAGGCTGGAGGGCTGAAGCTTTCTTT. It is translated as CASSSPGWRAEAFF.

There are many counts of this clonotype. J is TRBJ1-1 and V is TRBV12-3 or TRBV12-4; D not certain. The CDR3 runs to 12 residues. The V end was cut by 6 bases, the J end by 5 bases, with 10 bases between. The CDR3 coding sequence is TGTGCCAGCAGCGTGGGCGCAACTGAAGCTTTCTTT. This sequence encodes CASSVGATEAFF.

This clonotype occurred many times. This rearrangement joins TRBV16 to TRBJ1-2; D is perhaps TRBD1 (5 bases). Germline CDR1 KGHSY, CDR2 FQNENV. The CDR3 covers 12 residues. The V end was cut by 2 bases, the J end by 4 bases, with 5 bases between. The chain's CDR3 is CASSQDSYGYTF. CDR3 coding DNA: TGTGCCAGCAGCCAAGACAGCTATGGCTACACCTTC.

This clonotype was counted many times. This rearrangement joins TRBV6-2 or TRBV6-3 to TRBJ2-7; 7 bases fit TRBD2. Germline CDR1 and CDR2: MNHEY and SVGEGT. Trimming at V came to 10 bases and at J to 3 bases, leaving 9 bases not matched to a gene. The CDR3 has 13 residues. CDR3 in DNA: TGTGCCACCAAAGGGGAGGGCCGCTACGAGCAGTACTTC. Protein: CATKGEGRYEQYF.

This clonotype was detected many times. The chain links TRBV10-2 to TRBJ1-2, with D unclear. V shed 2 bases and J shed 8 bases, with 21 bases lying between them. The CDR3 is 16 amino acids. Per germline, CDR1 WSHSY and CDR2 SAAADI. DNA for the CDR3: TGCGCCAGCAGTGAGGCAGCTAGGACGGTCTTGGTGGGCTACACCTTC. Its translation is CASSEAARTVLVGYTF.

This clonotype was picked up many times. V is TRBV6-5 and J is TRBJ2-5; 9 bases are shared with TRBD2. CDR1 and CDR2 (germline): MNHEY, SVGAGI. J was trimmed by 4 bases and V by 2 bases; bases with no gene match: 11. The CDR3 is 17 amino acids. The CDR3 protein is CASSYELAGGGAETQYF. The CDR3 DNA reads TGTGCCAGCAGTTACGAGTTGGCGGGAGGGGGTGCAGAGACCCAGTACTTC.

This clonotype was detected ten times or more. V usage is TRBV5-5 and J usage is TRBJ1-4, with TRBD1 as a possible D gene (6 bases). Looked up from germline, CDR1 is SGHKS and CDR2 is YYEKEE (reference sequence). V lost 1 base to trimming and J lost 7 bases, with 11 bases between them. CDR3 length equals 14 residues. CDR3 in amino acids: CASSLMGGAEKLFF. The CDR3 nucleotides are TGTGCCAGCAGCTTGATGGGGGGGGCTGAAAAACTGTTTTTT.

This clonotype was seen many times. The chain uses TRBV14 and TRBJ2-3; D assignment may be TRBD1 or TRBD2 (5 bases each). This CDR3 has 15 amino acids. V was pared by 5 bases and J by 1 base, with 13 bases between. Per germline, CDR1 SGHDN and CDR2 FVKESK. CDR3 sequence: CASSARDRRTDTQYF. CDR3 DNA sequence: TGTGCCAGCAGCGCTAGGGACCGCCGCACAGATACGCAGTATTTT. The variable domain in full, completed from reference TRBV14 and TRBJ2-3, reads EAGVTQFPSHSVIEKGQTVTLRCDPISGHDNLYWYRRVMGKEIKFLLHFVKESKQDESGMPNNRFLAERTGGTYSTLKVQPAELEDSGVYFCASSARDRRTDTQYFGPGTRLTVL.

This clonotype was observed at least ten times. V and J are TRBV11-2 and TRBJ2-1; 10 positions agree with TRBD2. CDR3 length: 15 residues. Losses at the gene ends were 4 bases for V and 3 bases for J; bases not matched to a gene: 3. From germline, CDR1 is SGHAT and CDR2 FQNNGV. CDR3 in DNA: TGTGCCAGCAGCTCCCTAGCGGGGGACTACAATGAGCAGTTCTTC. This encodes CASSSLAGDYNEQFF.

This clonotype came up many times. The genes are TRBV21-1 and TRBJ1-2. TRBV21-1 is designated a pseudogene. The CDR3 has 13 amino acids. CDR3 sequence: CASSKKGRYGYTF. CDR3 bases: TGTGCCAGCAGCAAGAAGGGTCGGTATGGCTACACCTTC.

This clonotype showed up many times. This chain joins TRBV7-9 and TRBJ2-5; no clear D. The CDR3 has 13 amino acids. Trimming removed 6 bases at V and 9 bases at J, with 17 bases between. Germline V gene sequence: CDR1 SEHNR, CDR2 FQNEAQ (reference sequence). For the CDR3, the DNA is TGTGCCAGCAGACCCGCGGAAGTATCGGCCCAGTACTTC. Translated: CASRPAEVSAQYF. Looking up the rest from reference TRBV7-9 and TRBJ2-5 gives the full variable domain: DTGVSQNPRHKITKRGQNVTFRCDPISEHNRLYWYRQTLGQGPEFLTYFQNEAQLEKSRLLSDRFSAERPKGSFSTLEIQRTEQGDSAMYLCASRPAEVSAQYFGPGTRLLVL.